The 18 T cell receptor beta chains below all came from one sample that was sequenced in a study of cytomegalovirus exposure and HLA in healthy donors (dated by TCRdb to the late 2010s). The method behind the library was the immunoSEQ multiplex PCR assay. For the multiplex PCR, a mixture combining 60 forward primers for TCR Vbeta segments and 13 reverse primers for TCR Jbeta segments was used. Entries here come from immuneACCESS through TCRdb and include only in-frame sequences with V and J called. Some clones fail to appear in such tables; in the studies checked, an unresolved V gene covers under half of the shortfall, and the cause of the remainder is unknown. This sample holds roughly 100,000 clones; roughly 15% were observed only once. Of the sample, 0.8% to 0.95% falls within the top ten clones. Sequenced: PBMCs. The receptors shown here come from a female donor in good health and CMV-seronegative.

The chain links TRBV7-6 to TRBJ2-1, with D unresolved. The CDR3 has 12 amino acids. Per germline, CDR1 SGHVS and CDR2 FNYEAQ. The germline V and J ends were trimmed by 2 bases and 8 bases, with 7 bases remaining between them. The CDR3 is CASSLTVDEQFF. CDR3 DNA: TGTGCCAGCAGCTTAACGGTTGATGAGCAGTTCTTC.

A few counts support this clone. The genes are TRBV7-6 and TRBJ2-1; a possible D gene is TRBD1 (6 bases). The CDR3 is 13 residues long. Germline values: CDR1 SGHVS, CDR2 FNYEAQ. V was shortened by 7 bases and J by 4 bases, with 11 bases between the two germline ends. CDR3 amino acids: CASTTGGYNEQFF. In DNA, the CDR3 is TGTGCCAGCACGACAGGCGGGTACAATGAGCAGTTCTTC.

In this sample, this clone turned up a few times. V usage is TRBV30 and J usage is TRBJ1-3; 7 positions agree with TRBD1. The length of the CDR3 is 15 residues. Per the germline V gene, CDR1 is GTSNPN and CDR2 is SVGIG (reference sequence). The trim removed 0 bases at V and 5 bases at J, leaving 7 bases unmatched. For the CDR3, the DNA is TGTGCCTGGAGTGTACAGGGGCAGTGGAGAAACACCATATATTTT. The encoded protein is CAWSVQGQWRNTIYF.

The chain links TRBV4-3 to TRBJ2-1, with 9 positions matching TRBD2. CDR3 length: 15 amino acids. Per the germline V gene, CDR1 is LGHNA and CDR2 is YSLEER. V shed 3 bases, J shed 2 bases, and the junction held 2 bases outside the gene matches. CDR3 protein: CASSHGTSPYNEQFF. CDR3 in DNA: TGCGCCAGCAGCCACGGGACTAGCCCCTACAATGAGCAGTTCTTC.

The chain couples TRBV5-6 to TRBJ1-3, with D unclear. The CDR3 spans 14 residues. CDR1 is SGHDT and CDR2 is YYEEEE in the germline V gene. V was cut by 0 bases and J by 4 bases, with 8 bases left in between. The CDR3 DNA reads TGTGCCAGCAGCTTGGAACGCAGGGGAAACACCATATATTTT. Translating it yields CASSLERRGNTIYF. Complete variable domain (other parts from reference TRBV5-6 and TRBJ1-3): DAGVTQSPTHLIKTRGQQVTLRCSPKSGHDTVSWYQQALGQGPQFIFQYYEEEERQRGNFPDRFSGHQFPNYSSELNVNALLLGDSALYLCASSLERRGNTIYFGEGSWLTVV.

This chain links TRBV30 with TRBJ2-5, with D possibly matching TRBD2 (6 bases). V was pared by 0 bases and J by 11 bases, with 19 bases between. CDR3 size: 14 residues. CDR1 and CDR2 (germline): GTSNPN, SVGIG (reference sequence). CDR3 protein: CAWSVLKGLEGQYF. CDR3 bases: TGTGCCTGGAGTGTACTGAAGGGCCTGGAGGGGCAGTACTTC.

This clone came up a few times. V usage is TRBV7-9 and J usage is TRBJ2-1; 10 bases agree with TRBD2. J lost 2 bases, V lost 5 bases, and 12 bases had no gene match. This CDR3 is built from 18 residues. Per germline, CDR1 SEHNR and CDR2 FQNEAQ (reference sequence). CDR3 nucleotides: TGTGCCAGCAGCGACCAAACTCGCAGCGGGAGGGCCTACAATGAGCAGTTCTTC. This sequence encodes CASSDQTRSGRAYNEQFF.

The gene calls are TRBV11-3 and TRBJ2-5; tentatively, D is TRBD1 (7 bases). CDR3 size: 16 residues. The ends were cut back, 5 bases at V and 4 bases at J, with 20 bases in the middle. In germline, CDR1 is SGHNT, CDR2 YENEEA. The CDR3 DNA reads TGTGCCAGCAGCCCAGGGGGGCAGGCCGGTAGAGAGACCCAGTACTTC. It encodes CASSPGGQAGRETQYF.

CDR3 protein: CASSLGGATNEKLFF. CDR3 bases: TGTGCCAGCTCACTGGGGGGGGCAACTAATGAAAAACTGTTTTTT. The rearrangement links TRBV28 to TRBJ1-4; maybe TRBD1 (5 bases). The germline V gene has CDR1 MDHEN and CDR2 SYDVKM. The CDR3 consists of 15 residues. The V gene lost 8 bases and the J gene lost 0 bases, with 13 bases spanning the gap.

The rearrangement links TRBV7-2 to TRBJ2-7; D is possibly TRBD2 (6 bases). Germline V gene data show CDR1 as SGHTA and CDR2 as FQGNSA. This CDR3 is built from 15 residues. V lost 5 bases to trimming and J lost 6 bases, with 20 bases between them. CDR3 DNA: TGTGCCAGCAGCGTCCCCCCCGTTGCGGGATTCGAGCAGTACTTC. This gives the protein CASSVPPVAGFEQYF.

Judged by abundance, this clone is medium-sized. CDR3 residues: CASSYRGMGNYGYTF. CDR3 DNA: TGTGCCAGCAGTTACCGGGGGATGGGTAACTATGGCTACACCTTC. The chain employs TRBV6-5 and TRBJ1-2; TRBD1 might be the D (5 bases). The CDR3 spans 15 residues. The V gene's germline CDR1 is MNHEY and CDR2 SVGAGI. The V gene lost 2 bases and the J gene lost 1 base, with 11 bases spanning the gap.

The chain has TRBV28 and TRBJ1-4; 10 nucleotides agree with TRBD1. The trim removed 4 bases at V and 3 bases at J, leaving 17 bases unmatched. The CDR3 contains 20 residues. The germline gives CDR1 MDHEN, CDR2 SYDVKM. Written as DNA, the CDR3 is TGTGCCAGCAGTTGGACCGGGACAGGGGATCCCAAGCGGCCTAATGAAAAACTGTTTTTT. Translated, it gives CASSWTGTGDPKRPNEKLFF. The complete variable domain, with remaining parts taken from reference TRBV28 and TRBJ1-4, reads DVKVTQSSRYLVKRTGEKVFLECVQDMDHENMFWYRQDPGLGLRLIYFSYDVKMKEKGDIPEGYSVSREKKERFSLILESASTNQTSMYLCASSWTGTGDPKRPNEKLFFGSGTQLSVL.

This clone was counted only a few times. The chain joins TRBV7-2 to TRBJ1-6, with 10 bases that match TRBD1. This CDR3 region has 16 residues. In germline, CDR1 is SGHTA, CDR2 FQGNSA. Trimming removed 5 bases from V and 14 bases from J; junction bases left unmatched: 15. This CDR3 is CASSPNVGTGDLTLHF. The DNA for the CDR3 is TGTGCCAGCAGCCCGAACGTTGGGACAGGGGATCTCACCCTCCACTTT.

The CDR3 reads CASSQNEKLFF. The CDR3 DNA reads TGTGCCAGCAGTCAAAATGAAAAACTGTTTTTT. The chain links TRBV6-6 to TRBJ1-4, with unresolved D. CDR3 length equals 11 residues. CDR1 is MNHNY and CDR2 is SVGAGI in the germline V gene (reference sequence). The V gene lost 5 bases and the J gene lost 5 bases, with 3 bases spanning the gap.

A few counts support this clone. The rearrangement links TRBV28 to TRBJ1-5, with a possible D match to TRBD1 (6 bases). V gave up 2 bases and J gave up 1 base, with 12 bases separating them. The CDR3 length is 16 residues. Germline lookup yields CDR1 MDHEN and CDR2 SYDVKM. The CDR3 bases are TGTGCCAGCAGTTTACAGGGGCTTGAGAGCAATCAGCCCCAGCATTTT. Translation: CASSLQGLESNQPQHF.

The gene calls are TRBV5-5 and TRBJ2-3, with 9 bases lining up with TRBD2. CDR3 length: 15 residues. CDR1 and CDR2 (germline): SGHKS, YYEKEE (reference sequence). Trimming at V came to 6 bases and at J to 1 base, leaving 6 bases not matched to a gene. CDR3 DNA: TGTGCCAGCATCTCTAGCGGGATAGGCACAGATACGCAGTATTTT. This translates into CASISSGIGTDTQYF.

This clone turned up a few times. V gene TRBV6-6 combines with J gene TRBJ1-6; 8 bases align to TRBD1. The germline V gene has CDR1 MNHNY and CDR2 SVGAGI (reference sequence). The length of the CDR3 is 16 residues. J gave up 14 bases and V 0 bases, and 12 bases lay outside the gene matches. The CDR3 loop reads CASSYSPGQDHRALHF. As DNA, the CDR3 is TGTGCCAGCAGTTACTCCCCGGGACAGGATCATAGGGCCCTCCACTTT.

V is TRBV7-8 and J is TRBJ2-1, with 9 positions matching TRBD2. J lost 4 bases, V lost 5 bases, and 6 bases had no gene match. This CDR3 has 15 amino acids. CDR1 SGHVS and CDR2 FQNEAQ come from the germline V gene. Here the CDR3 DNA reads TGTGCCAGCAGCCGACGACTAGCGGAATACAATGAGCAGTTCTTC. This sequence encodes CASSRRLAEYNEQFF.